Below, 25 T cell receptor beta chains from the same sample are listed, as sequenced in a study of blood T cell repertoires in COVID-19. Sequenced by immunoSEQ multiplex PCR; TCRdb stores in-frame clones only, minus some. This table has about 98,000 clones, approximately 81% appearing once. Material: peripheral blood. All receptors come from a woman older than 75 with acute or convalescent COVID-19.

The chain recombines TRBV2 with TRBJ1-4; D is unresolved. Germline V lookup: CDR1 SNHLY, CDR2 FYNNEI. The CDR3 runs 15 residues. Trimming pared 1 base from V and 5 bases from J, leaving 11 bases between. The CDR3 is CASSEVGGLNEKLFF. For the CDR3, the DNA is TGTGCCAGCAGTGAAGTGGGAGGGCTGAATGAAAAACTGTTTTTT.

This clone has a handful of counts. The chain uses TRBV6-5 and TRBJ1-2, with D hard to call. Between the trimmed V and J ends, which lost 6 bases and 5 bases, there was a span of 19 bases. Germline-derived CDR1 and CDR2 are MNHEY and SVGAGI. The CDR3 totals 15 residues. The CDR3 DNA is TGTGCCAGCAGCCCCGCGGGGAGGGTCGATTATGGCTACACCTTC. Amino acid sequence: CASSPAGRVDYGYTF.

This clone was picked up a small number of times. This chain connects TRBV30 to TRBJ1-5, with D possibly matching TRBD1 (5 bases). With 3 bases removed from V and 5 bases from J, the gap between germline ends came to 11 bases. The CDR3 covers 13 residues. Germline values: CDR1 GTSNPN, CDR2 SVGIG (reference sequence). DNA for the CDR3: TGTGCCTGGAGCGGAGGGGCCTATCAGCCCCAGCATTTT. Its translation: CAWSGGAYQPQHF. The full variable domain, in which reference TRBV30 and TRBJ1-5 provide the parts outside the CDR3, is SQTIHQWPATLVQPVGSPLSLECTVEGTSNPNLYWYRQAAGRGLQLLFYSVGIGQISSEVPQNLSASRPQDRQFILSSKKLLLSDSGFYLCAWSGGAYQPQHFGDGTRLSIL.

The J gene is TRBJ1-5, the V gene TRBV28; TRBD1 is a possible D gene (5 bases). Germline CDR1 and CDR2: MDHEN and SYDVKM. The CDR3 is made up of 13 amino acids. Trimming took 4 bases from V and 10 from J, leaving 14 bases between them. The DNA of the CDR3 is TGTGCCAGCAGTTCTCACCAGCAGGGTCCCCAGCATTTT. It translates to CASSSHQQGPQHF.

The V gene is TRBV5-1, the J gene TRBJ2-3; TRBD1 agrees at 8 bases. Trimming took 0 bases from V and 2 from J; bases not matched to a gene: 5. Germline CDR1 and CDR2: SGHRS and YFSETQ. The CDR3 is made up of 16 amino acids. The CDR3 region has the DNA TGCGCCAGCAGCTTGGAGACAGGGGCTCCCACAGATACGCAGTATTTT. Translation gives CASSLETGAPTDTQYF.

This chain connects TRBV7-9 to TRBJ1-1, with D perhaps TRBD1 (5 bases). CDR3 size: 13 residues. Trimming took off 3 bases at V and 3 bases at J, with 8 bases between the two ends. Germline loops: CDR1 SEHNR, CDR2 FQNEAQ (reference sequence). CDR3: CASSFFRDTEAFF. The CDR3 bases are TGTGCCAGCAGCTTTTTCAGGGACACTGAAGCTTTCTTT.

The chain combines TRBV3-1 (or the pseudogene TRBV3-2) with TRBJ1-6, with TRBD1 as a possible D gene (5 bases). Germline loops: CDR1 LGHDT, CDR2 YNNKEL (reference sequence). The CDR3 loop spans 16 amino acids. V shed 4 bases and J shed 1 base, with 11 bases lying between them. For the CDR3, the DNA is TGTGCCAGCAGCCCGCGACGGGGGTCCTATAATTCACCCCTCCACTTT. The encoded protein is CASSPRRGSYNSPLHF.

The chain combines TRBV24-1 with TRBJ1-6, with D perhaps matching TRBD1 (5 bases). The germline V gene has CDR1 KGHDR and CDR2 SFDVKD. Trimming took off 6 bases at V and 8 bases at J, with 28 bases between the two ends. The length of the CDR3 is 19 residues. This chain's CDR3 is CATSTSNGRQGALDSPLHF. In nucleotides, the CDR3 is TGTGCCACCAGTACCTCCAATGGACGACAAGGGGCTTTGGATTCACCCCTCCACTTT.

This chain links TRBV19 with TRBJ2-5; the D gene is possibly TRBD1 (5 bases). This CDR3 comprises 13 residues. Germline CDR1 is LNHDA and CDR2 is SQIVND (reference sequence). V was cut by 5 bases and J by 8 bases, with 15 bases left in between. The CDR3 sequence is CASSSQGSATQYF. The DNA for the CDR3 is TGTGCCAGTAGTTCTCAGGGCTCGGCAACCCAGTACTTC.

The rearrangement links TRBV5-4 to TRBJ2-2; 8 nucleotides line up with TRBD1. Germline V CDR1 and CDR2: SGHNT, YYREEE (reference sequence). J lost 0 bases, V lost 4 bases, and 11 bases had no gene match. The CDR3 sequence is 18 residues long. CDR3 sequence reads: CASSLSNRGTTNTGELFF. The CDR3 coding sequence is TGTGCCAGCAGCCTGTCAAACAGGGGGACGACGAACACCGGGGAGCTGTTTTTT. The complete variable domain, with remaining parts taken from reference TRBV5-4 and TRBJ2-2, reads ETGVTQSPTHLIKTRGQQVTLRCSSQSGHNTVSWYQQALGQGPQFIFQYYREEENGRGNFPPRFSGLQFPNYSSELNVNALELDDSALYLCASSLSNRGTTNTGELFFGEGSRLTVL.

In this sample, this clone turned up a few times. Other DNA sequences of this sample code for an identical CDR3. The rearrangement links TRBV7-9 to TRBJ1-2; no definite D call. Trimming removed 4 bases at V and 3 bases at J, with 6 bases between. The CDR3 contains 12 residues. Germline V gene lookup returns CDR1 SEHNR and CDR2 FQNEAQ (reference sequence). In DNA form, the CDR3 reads TGTGCCAGCAGCTCCGGGGACTATGGCTACACCTTC. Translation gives CASSSGDYGYTF.

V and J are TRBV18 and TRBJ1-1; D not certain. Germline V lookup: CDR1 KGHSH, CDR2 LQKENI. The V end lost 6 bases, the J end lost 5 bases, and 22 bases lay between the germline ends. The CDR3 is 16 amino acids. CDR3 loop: CASSPNGRPSGTEAFF. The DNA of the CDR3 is TGTGCCAGCTCCCCCAACGGGCGGCCCAGCGGTACTGAAGCTTTCTTT.

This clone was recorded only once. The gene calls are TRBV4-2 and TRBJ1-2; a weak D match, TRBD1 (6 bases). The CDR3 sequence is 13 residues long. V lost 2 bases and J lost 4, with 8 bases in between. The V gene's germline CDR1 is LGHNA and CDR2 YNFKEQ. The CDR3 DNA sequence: TGTGCCAGCAGCCAAACAGGGAGCTATGGCTACACCTTC. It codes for CASSQTGSYGYTF.

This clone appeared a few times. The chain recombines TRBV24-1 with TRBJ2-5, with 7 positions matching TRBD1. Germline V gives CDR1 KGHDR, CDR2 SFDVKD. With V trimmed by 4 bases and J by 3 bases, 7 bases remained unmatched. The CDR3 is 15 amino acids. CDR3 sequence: CATSELGQPKETQYF. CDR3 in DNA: TGTGCCACCAGTGAGTTGGGACAGCCCAAAGAGACCCAGTACTTC.

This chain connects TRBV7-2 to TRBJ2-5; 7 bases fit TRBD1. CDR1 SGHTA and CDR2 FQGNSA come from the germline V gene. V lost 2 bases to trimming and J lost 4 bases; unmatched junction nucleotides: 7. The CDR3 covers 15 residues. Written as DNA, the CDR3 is TGTGCCAGCAGCTTAAACCCAGGGGGTGGAGAGACCCAGTACTTC. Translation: CASSLNPGGGETQYF.

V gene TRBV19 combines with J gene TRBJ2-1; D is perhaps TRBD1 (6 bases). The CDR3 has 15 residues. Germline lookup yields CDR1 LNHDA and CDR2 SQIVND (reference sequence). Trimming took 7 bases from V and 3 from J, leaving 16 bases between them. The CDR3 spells CASKESGEGYNEQFF. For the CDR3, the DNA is TGTGCCAGTAAAGAGTCAGGGGAAGGCTACAATGAGCAGTTCTTC.

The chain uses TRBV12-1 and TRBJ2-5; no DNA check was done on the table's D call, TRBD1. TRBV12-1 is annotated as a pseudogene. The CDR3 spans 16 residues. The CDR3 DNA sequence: TGTGCCAGCGTCCCTTGGGTTAGGGGGCAGGAAGAGACCCAGTACTTC. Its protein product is CASVPWVRGQEETQYF.

Here the CDR3 reads CASSHRVAGGPYNEQFF. Here the CDR3 DNA reads TGTGCCAGCAGCCACCGAGTAGCGGGGGGGCCTTACAATGAGCAGTTCTTC. This chain links TRBV14 with TRBJ2-1; 11 bases align to TRBD2. The V gene end was trimmed by 3 bases and the J gene end by 4 bases; junction bases not matched to a gene: 8. The germline CDR1 and CDR2 sequences are SGHDN and FVKESK. The CDR3 totals 17 residues.

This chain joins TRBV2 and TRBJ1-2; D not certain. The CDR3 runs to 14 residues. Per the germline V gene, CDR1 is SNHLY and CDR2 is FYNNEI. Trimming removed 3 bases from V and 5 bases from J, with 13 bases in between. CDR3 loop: CASSDNSFGYGYTF. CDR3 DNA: TGTGCCAGCAGTGATAACAGCTTTGGGTATGGCTACACCTTC. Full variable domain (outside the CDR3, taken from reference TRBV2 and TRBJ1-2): EPEVTQTPSHQVTQMGQEVILRCVPISNHLYFYWYRQILGQKVEFLVSFYNNEISEKSEIFDDQFSVERPDGSNFTLKIRSTKLEDSAMYFCASSDNSFGYGYTFGSGTRLTVV.

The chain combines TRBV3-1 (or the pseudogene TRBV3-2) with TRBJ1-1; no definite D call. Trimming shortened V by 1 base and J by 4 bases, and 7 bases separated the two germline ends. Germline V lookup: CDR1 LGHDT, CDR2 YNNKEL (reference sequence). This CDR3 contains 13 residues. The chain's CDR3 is CASSQGAGTEAFF. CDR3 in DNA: TGTGCCAGCAGCCAAGGGGCGGGCACTGAAGCTTTCTTT.

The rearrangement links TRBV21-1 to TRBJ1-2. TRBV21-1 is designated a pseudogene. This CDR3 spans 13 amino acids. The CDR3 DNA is TGTGCCAGCAGCAAAGAAGGGAGCTATGGCTACACCTTC. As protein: CASSKEGSYGYTF.

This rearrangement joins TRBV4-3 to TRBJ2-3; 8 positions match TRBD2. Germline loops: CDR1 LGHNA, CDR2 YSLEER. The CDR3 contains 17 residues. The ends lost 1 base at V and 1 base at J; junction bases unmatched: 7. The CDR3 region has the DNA TGCGCCAGCAGCCAAGTAACGGTAGCGGGGCGCACAGATACGCAGTATTTT. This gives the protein CASSQVTVAGRTDTQYF.

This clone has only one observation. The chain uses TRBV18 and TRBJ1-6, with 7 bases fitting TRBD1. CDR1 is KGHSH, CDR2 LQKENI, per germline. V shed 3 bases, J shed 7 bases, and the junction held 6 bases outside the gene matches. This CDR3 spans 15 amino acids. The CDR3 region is CASSPTGQYNSPLHF. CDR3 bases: TGTGCCAGCTCACCCACGGGACAGTACAATTCACCCCTCCACTTT.

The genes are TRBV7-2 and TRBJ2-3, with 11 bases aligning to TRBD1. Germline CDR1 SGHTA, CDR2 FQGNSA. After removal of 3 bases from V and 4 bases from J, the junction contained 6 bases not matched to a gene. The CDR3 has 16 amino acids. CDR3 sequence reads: CASSFTRDRGADTQYF. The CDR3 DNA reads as TGTGCCAGCAGCTTCACCCGGGACAGGGGGGCAGATACGCAGTATTTT.

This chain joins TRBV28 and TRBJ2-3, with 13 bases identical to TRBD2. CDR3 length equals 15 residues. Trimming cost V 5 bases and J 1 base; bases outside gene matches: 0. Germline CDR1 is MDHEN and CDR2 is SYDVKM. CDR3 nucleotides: TGTGCCAGCAGTACTAGCGGGGGGGGCACAGATACGCAGTATTTT. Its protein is CASSTSGGGTDTQYF.